This T cell receptor beta chain was sequenced in a study of Graves' ophthalmopathy and Graves' hyperthyroidism. Whole-study context: Ophthalmopathy not arising within 18 months of follow-up defined hyperthyroidism as stable.

In its sample, this clonotype was seen many times. This CDR3 contains 15 residues. Trimming stripped 6 bases from V and 2 bases from J, with 16 bases between. From RNA, the CDR3 regions of TCR beta chains were amplified and sequenced. The authors performed first-round RT-PCR with HTBI primers and then a second-round multiplex PCR. MiXCR, applied by TCRdb to the multiplex PCR reads, yields one record per CDR3 protein. The sample has about 600,000 distinct CDR3 sequences; less than 40% are singletons. This chain uses TRBV12-3 or TRBV12-4 with TRBJ1-2; D may be TRBD1 (6 bases). Sequencing input: peripheral blood or thyroid tissue (not recorded which). This receptor was obtained from an adult man with Graves' hyperthyroidism. This chain's CDR3 is CASSRTQTGNYGYTF. CDR3 sequence (DNA): TGTGCCAGCAGCCGGACCCAGACAGGAAACTATGGCTACACCTTC.